A selection of T cell receptor beta chains follows, all from one sample in a study of T cell responses to AZD1222 COVID-19 vaccine. TCRdb's copy holds only in-frame clones and misses some; the assay was immunoSEQ multiplex PCR. Here the sample spans approximately 170,000 clones, roughly 92% being singletons. The material sequenced was peripheral blood, taken 28 days after the second AZD1222 dose. These receptors were taken from an adult who received the AZD1222 COVID-19 vaccine. Both conserved end residues are part of each CDR3. Fields, in order: J gene, V gene, D gene, clone size, CDR3 protein, CDR3 DNA. The D gene is left open where the match is weak. Clone size, where shown, is once, few, many, or a class for clones that have expanded.

J gene: TRBJ1-1
V gene: TRBV14
D gene: -
clone size: once
CDR3 protein: CASSQDGHSNTEAFF
CDR3 DNA: TGTGCCAGCAGCCAAGATGGACATTCGAACACTGAAGCTTTCTTT

J gene: TRBJ2-7
V gene: TRBV27
D gene: -
clone size: -
CDR3 protein: CASSFRAAPSYEQYF
CDR3 DNA: TGTGCCAGCAGTTTCCGGGCAGCTCCCTCCTACGAGCAGTACTTC

J gene: TRBJ2-1
V gene: TRBV5-1
D gene: -
clone size: -
CDR3 protein: CASSQRPSSYNEQFF
CDR3 DNA: TGCGCCAGCAGCCAGCGACCGAGCTCCTACAATGAGCAGTTCTTC

J gene: TRBJ2-5
V gene: TRBV7-8
D gene: TRBD1
clone size: -
CDR3 protein: CASSLLGQWGETQYF
CDR3 DNA: TGTGCCAGCAGCTTATTGGGACAGTGGGGCGAGACCCAGTACTTC

J gene: TRBJ2-3
V gene: TRBV28
D gene: TRBD1
clone size: -
CDR3 protein: CASSSLAQGTDTQYF
CDR3 DNA: TGTGCCAGCAGTTCCTTAGCACAGGGGACAGATACGCAGTATTTT

J gene: TRBJ2-7
V gene: TRBV15
D gene: -
clone size: -
CDR3 protein: CATRAGPSYEQYF
CDR3 DNA: TGTGCCACCAGGGCGGGACCCTCCTACGAGCAGTACTTC

J gene: TRBJ1-2
V gene: TRBV19
D gene: -
clone size: -
CDR3 protein: CASSIDLGTAAGYTF
CDR3 DNA: TGTGCCAGTAGTATAGATCTGGGGACGGCGGCCGGCTACACCTTC

J gene: TRBJ2-7
V gene: TRBV27
D gene: TRBD2
clone size: -
CDR3 protein: CASSELRLAGGIGGIYEQYF
CDR3 DNA: TGTGCCAGCAGCGAACTCAGACTAGCGGGAGGGATAGGGGGAATCTACGAGCAGTACTTC

J gene: TRBJ2-3
V gene: TRBV30
D gene: -
clone size: -
CDR3 protein: CAWNRVGDTQYF
CDR3 DNA: TGTGCCTGGAACAGGGTAGGAGATACGCAGTATTTT

J gene: TRBJ2-5
V gene: TRBV18
D gene: TRBD1
clone size: -
CDR3 protein: CASSPGQGRGETQYF
CDR3 DNA: TGTGCCAGCTCACCAGGACAGGGAAGAGGGGAGACCCAGTACTTC

J gene: TRBJ1-4
V gene: TRBV3-1/TRBV3-2
D gene: TRBD1
clone size: -
CDR3 protein: CASSHRDRAEGLFF
CDR3 DNA: TGTGCCAGCAGCCACCGGGACAGGGCAGAAGGGCTGTTTTTT

J gene: TRBJ1-1
V gene: TRBV7-3
D gene: -
clone size: -
CDR3 protein: CASSLKGGGTEAFF
CDR3 DNA: TGTGCCAGCAGCTTAAAAGGCGGCGGAACTGAAGCTTTCTTT

J gene: TRBJ2-5
V gene: TRBV30
D gene: -
clone size: -
CDR3 protein: CAWKFSRNQETQYF
CDR3 DNA: TGTGCCTGGAAATTTTCGCGCAACCAAGAGACCCAGTACTTC

J gene: TRBJ1-1
V gene: TRBV18
D gene: -
clone size: -
CDR3 protein: CASSPQGMNTEAFF
CDR3 DNA: TGTGCCAGCTCACCACAGGGGATGAACACTGAAGCTTTCTTT

J gene: TRBJ1-2
V gene: TRBV19
D gene: -
clone size: -
CDR3 protein: CASSIGRVRGYTF
CDR3 DNA: TGTGCCAGTAGTATAGGACGAGTTCGGGGCTACACCTTC

J gene: TRBJ2-5
V gene: TRBV29-1
D gene: -
clone size: -
CDR3 protein: CSVEPRDLMTQYF
CDR3 DNA: TGCAGCGTTGAACCCAGGGACCTCATGACCCAGTACTTC

J gene: TRBJ2-3
V gene: TRBV11-2
D gene: -
clone size: -
CDR3 protein: CASSFHTDTQYF
CDR3 DNA: TGTGCCAGCAGCTTTCACACAGATACGCAGTATTTT

J gene: TRBJ2-7
V gene: TRBV5-1
D gene: -
clone size: -
CDR3 protein: CASSLGGGSYEQYF
CDR3 DNA: TGCGCCAGCAGCTTAGGGGGGGGCTCCTACGAGCAGTACTTC

J gene: TRBJ2-7
V gene: TRBV11-2
D gene: -
clone size: once
CDR3 protein: CASSLSRDEQYF
CDR3 DNA: TGTGCCAGCAGCTTGTCGCGGGACGAGCAGTACTTC

J gene: TRBJ1-2
V gene: TRBV7-2
D gene: TRBD1
clone size: -
CDR3 protein: CASSLGTGINYGYTF
CDR3 DNA: TGTGCCAGCAGCTTAGGGACAGGGATCAACTATGGCTACACCTTC

J gene: TRBJ2-7
V gene: TRBV7-6
D gene: TRBD1
clone size: -
CDR3 protein: CASSSSLLTGGHEQYF
CDR3 DNA: TGTGCCAGCAGCTCCAGCCTGCTGACAGGGGGCCACGAGCAGTACTTC

J gene: TRBJ2-7
V gene: TRBV10-3
D gene: TRBD2
clone size: -
CDR3 protein: CAISESSLAGGDEQYF
CDR3 DNA: TGTGCCATCAGTGAGTCATCGCTAGCGGGAGGTGACGAGCAGTACTTC

J gene: TRBJ2-1
V gene: TRBV29-1
D gene: -
clone size: -
CDR3 protein: CSATKSYNEQFF
CDR3 DNA: TGCAGCGCTACGAAATCCTACAATGAGCAGTTCTTC

J gene: TRBJ2-5
V gene: TRBV20-1
D gene: -
clone size: -
CDR3 protein: CSASRLGGSQETQYF
CDR3 DNA: TGCAGTGCTAGTAGGCTAGGAGGCTCCCAAGAGACCCAGTACTTC

J gene: TRBJ1-5
V gene: TRBV20-1
D gene: -
clone size: -
CDR3 protein: CSASAPDSNQPQHF
CDR3 DNA: TGCAGTGCTAGTGCCCCGGATAGCAATCAGCCCCAGCATTTT

J gene: TRBJ1-2
V gene: TRBV2
D gene: TRBD1
clone size: -
CDR3 protein: CARKTGELNGYTF
CDR3 DNA: TGTGCCAGAAAGACAGGGGAGTTAAATGGCTACACCTTC

J gene: TRBJ1-2
V gene: TRBV4-3
D gene: -
clone size: -
CDR3 protein: CASSHGAPGGYGYTF
CDR3 DNA: TGCGCCAGCAGCCACGGGGCCCCCGGAGGCTATGGCTACACCTTC

J gene: TRBJ1-4
V gene: TRBV6-6
D gene: -
clone size: -
CDR3 protein: CASSQAPWMSEKLFF
CDR3 DNA: TGTGCCAGCAGCCAGGCACCTTGGATGTCTGAAAAACTGTTTTTT

J gene: TRBJ2-5
V gene: TRBV5-1
D gene: TRBD2
clone size: -
CDR3 protein: CASSLGTSGPPTQYF
CDR3 DNA: TGCGCCAGCAGCTTAGGGACTAGCGGGCCTCCCACCCAGTACTTC

J gene: TRBJ1-2
V gene: TRBV5-1
D gene: -
clone size: few
CDR3 protein: CASSWDGRANYGYTF
CDR3 DNA: TGCGCCAGCAGCTGGGACGGGAGAGCTAACTATGGCTACACCTTC

J gene: TRBJ2-2
V gene: TRBV5-1
D gene: -
clone size: once
CDR3 protein: CASLGERFTGELFF
CDR3 DNA: TGCGCCAGCTTGGGGGAGAGGTTCACCGGGGAGCTGTTTTTT

J gene: TRBJ2-2
V gene: TRBV28
D gene: TRBD1
clone size: -
CDR3 protein: CASSLAVDRVDTGELFF
CDR3 DNA: TGTGCCAGCAGTTTGGCGGTGGACAGGGTGGACACCGGGGAGCTGTTTTTT

J gene: TRBJ1-1
V gene: TRBV5-1
D gene: -
clone size: -
CDR3 protein: CASASGQGLQSNTEAFF
CDR3 DNA: TGCGCCAGCGCCTCCGGGCAGGGGCTCCAGTCGAACACTGAAGCTTTCTTT

J gene: TRBJ2-3
V gene: TRBV7-9
D gene: TRBD2
clone size: -
CDR3 protein: CASSPRTSGPTDTQYF
CDR3 DNA: TGTGCCAGCAGCCCTCGGACTAGCGGCCCCACAGATACGCAGTATTTT

J gene: TRBJ2-3
V gene: TRBV27
D gene: -
clone size: -
CDR3 protein: CASLHTDTQYF
CDR3 DNA: TGTGCCAGCTTACACACAGATACGCAGTATTTT

J gene: TRBJ1-1
V gene: TRBV6-5
D gene: -
clone size: -
CDR3 protein: CASSSRGEAFF
CDR3 DNA: TGTGCCAGCAGTTCAAGGGGAGAAGCTTTCTTT

J gene: TRBJ1-1
V gene: TRBV5-1
D gene: -
clone size: -
CDR3 protein: CASSLEGTRGTEAFF
CDR3 DNA: TGCGCCAGCAGCTTGGAGGGGACAAGGGGCACTGAAGCTTTCTTT

J gene: TRBJ2-7
V gene: TRBV27
D gene: -
clone size: -
CDR3 protein: CASRLYTGSNEQYF
CDR3 DNA: TGTGCCAGCAGGTTATATACGGGGTCCAACGAGCAGTACTTC

J gene: TRBJ2-1
V gene: TRBV11-2
D gene: TRBD2
clone size: -
CDR3 protein: CASSLSSGSSFGDEQFF
CDR3 DNA: TGTGCCAGCAGCTTGTCTAGCGGGAGCTCTTTTGGGGATGAGCAGTTCTTC

J gene: TRBJ2-1
V gene: TRBV2
D gene: TRBD2
clone size: -
CDR3 protein: CASSTGLAGEQFF
CDR3 DNA: TGTGCCAGCTCGACCGGACTAGCGGGTGAGCAGTTCTTC

J gene: TRBJ1-1
V gene: TRBV18
D gene: -
clone size: -
CDR3 protein: CASSPGTGGQITEAFF
CDR3 DNA: TGTGCCAGCTCACCGGGAACGGGGGGGCAAATCACTGAAGCTTTCTTT

J gene: TRBJ2-3
V gene: TRBV18
D gene: -
clone size: -
CDR3 protein: CASSPLTRSTDTQYF
CDR3 DNA: TGTGCCAGCTCGCCTCTGACGCGAAGCACAGATACGCAGTATTTT

J gene: TRBJ1-2
V gene: TRBV7-3
D gene: -
clone size: -
CDR3 protein: CASSPPGLLYGYTF
CDR3 DNA: TGTGCCAGCAGCCCCCCCGGACTCCTTTATGGCTACACCTTC

J gene: TRBJ1-3
V gene: TRBV30
D gene: -
clone size: -
CDR3 protein: CAWRHRSLGNTIYF
CDR3 DNA: TGTGCCTGGAGGCATCGATCACTCGGAAACACCATATATTTT

J gene: TRBJ1-2
V gene: TRBV5-4
D gene: -
clone size: -
CDR3 protein: CASSFSAASYGYTF
CDR3 DNA: TGTGCCAGCAGCTTTTCTGCAGCGTCCTATGGCTACACCTTC

J gene: TRBJ2-3
V gene: TRBV2
D gene: TRBD1
clone size: -
CDR3 protein: CASPTGKSTDTQYF
CDR3 DNA: TGTGCCAGCCCGACAGGGAAAAGCACAGATACGCAGTATTTT

J gene: TRBJ2-6
V gene: TRBV7-8
D gene: -
clone size: -
CDR3 protein: CASSKTDGGANVLTF
CDR3 DNA: TGTGCCAGCAGCAAGACAGACGGTGGGGCCAACGTCCTGACTTTC

J gene: TRBJ2-7
V gene: TRBV6-2/TRBV6-3
D gene: -
clone size: -
CDR3 protein: CASSPGDADTSYEQYF
CDR3 DNA: TGTGCCAGCAGTCCGGGCGACGCGGATACTAGCTACGAGCAGTACTTC

J gene: TRBJ2-7
V gene: TRBV30
D gene: -
clone size: -
CDR3 protein: CAWSGRGVGYEQYF
CDR3 DNA: TGTGCCTGGAGTGGGAGGGGAGTAGGCTACGAGCAGTACTTC

J gene: TRBJ2-1
V gene: TRBV7-7
D gene: -
clone size: -
CDR3 protein: CASSLDRWAGLQFF
CDR3 DNA: TGTGCCAGCAGCTTAGATCGGTGGGCAGGTTTACAGTTCTTC

J gene: TRBJ2-7
V gene: TRBV24-1
D gene: TRBD1
clone size: -
CDR3 protein: CATSVETGTGSYEQYF
CDR3 DNA: TGTGCCACCAGTGTAGAAACCGGGACAGGGTCCTACGAGCAGTACTTC

J gene: TRBJ1-1
V gene: TRBV4-3
D gene: -
clone size: -
CDR3 protein: CASSQDGDKNTEAFF
CDR3 DNA: TGCGCCAGCAGCCAAGATGGGGACAAGAACACTGAAGCTTTCTTT